The entry that follows covers one T cell receptor (beta chain) sequence. What it binds is not known. These data originate in a study of Ad26.COV2.S vaccination and SARS-CoV-2 variants. On the study more broadly: Recipients of Ad26.COV2.S got it intramuscularly, once or twice 56 days apart.

Study results and caveats: There was a possibility that the TCR breadth and depth analyses underestimated total T cell responses.

The CDR3 is made up of 15 amino acids. Germline CDR1 is LGHNA and CDR2 is YSLEER. V was shortened by 4 bases and J by 7 bases, with 14 bases between the two germline ends. TCRdb's table, derived via immunoSEQ multiplex PCR, lists solely in-frame clones and lacks some. The sample includes 200,000 to 300,000 clones, roughly 89% seen only once; the top ten take less than 3.5%. The treatment is: around 19 received Ad26.COV2.S at low or high dose, single or two shots; roughly five received placebo; per-sample allocation not given. Day 63 after the first injection of vaccine or placebo was the sampling time. An adult aged 18-55 years in Boston served as the donor.

The receptor was isolated from a person between 18 and 65 years old who received the Ad26.COV2.S COVID-19 vaccine or a placebo. The chain has TRBV4-3 and TRBJ1-6; no clear D gene. Sequenced material: peripheral blood, taken in a trial of Ad26.COV2.S vaccine versus placebo. This chain's CDR3 is CASSPSTTGNSPLHF. The DNA of the CDR3 is TGCGCCAGCAGCCCTTCTACGACGGGAAATTCACCCCTCCACTTT.